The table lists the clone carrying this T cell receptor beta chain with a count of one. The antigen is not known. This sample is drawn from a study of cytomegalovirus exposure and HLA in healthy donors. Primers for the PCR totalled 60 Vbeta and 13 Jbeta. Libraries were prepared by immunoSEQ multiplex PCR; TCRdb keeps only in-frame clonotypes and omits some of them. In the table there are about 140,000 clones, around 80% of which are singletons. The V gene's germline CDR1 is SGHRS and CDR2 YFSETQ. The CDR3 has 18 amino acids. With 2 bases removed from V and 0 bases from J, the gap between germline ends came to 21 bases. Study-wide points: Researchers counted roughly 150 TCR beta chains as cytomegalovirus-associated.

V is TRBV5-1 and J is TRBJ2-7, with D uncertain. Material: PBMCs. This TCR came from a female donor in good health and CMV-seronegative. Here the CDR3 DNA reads TGCGCCAGCAGCTTTCTTCTTGACCTCACAGACCACTCCTACGAGCAGTACTTC. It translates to CASSFLLDLTDHSYEQYF.